A single sample gave rise to the 14 T cell receptor beta chains below, sequenced in a study of cytomegalovirus exposure and HLA in healthy donors. Clones were sequenced by immunoSEQ multiplex PCR, and TCRdb holds only the in-frame ones, with some missing. Of about 180,000 clones listed, less than 85% are singletons. Sequencing input: PBMCs. Receptors originate from a young man in good health and CMV-seropositive.

This clone turned up a few times. The rearrangement joins TRBV4-1 to TRBJ2-7; 9 bases align to TRBD2. The CDR3 runs to 15 residues. Trimming cost V 1 base and J 1 base; bases outside gene matches: 2. Germline V CDR1 and CDR2: MGHRA, YSYEKL. The CDR3 sequence is CASSQGAGGSYEQYF. CDR3 bases: TGCGCCAGCAGCCAAGGGGCGGGAGGGTCCTACGAGCAGTACTTC.

The chain links TRBV27 to TRBJ2-3, with 12 bases aligning to TRBD2. Trimming cost V 5 bases and J 0 bases; bases outside gene matches: 3. Germline CDR1 and CDR2: MNHEY and SMNVEV (reference sequence). The CDR3 consists of 16 residues. The CDR3 loop is CASSKGLAGSTDTQYF. CDR3 coding DNA: TGTGCCAGCAGTAAGGGACTAGCGGGCAGCACAGATACGCAGTATTTT.

The V call is TRBV28, the J call TRBJ2-7; 12 bases are a match to TRBD2. V was pared by 5 bases and J by 5 bases, with 4 bases of the junction left unmatched. Germline V gives CDR1 MDHEN, CDR2 SYDVKM. This CDR3 is 14 amino acids long. The CDR3 reads CASSPTSGRNEQYF. CDR3 in DNA: TGTGCCAGCAGTCCGACTAGCGGGAGAAACGAGCAGTACTTC.

The chain is built from TRBV9 and TRBJ2-5; TRBD1 matches 8 bases. The CDR3 is 15 residues long. Trimming took 3 bases from V and 5 from J; bases not matched to a gene: 9. Germline CDR1 and CDR2: SGDLS and YYNGEE. The CDR3 nucleotides are TGTGCCAGCAGCGCTTGGACAGGGCCGTCCGAGACCCAGTACTTC. Its translation is CASSAWTGPSETQYF.

The rearrangement links TRBV29-1 to TRBJ2-1, with 13 bases aligning to TRBD2. Germline V gene data show CDR1 as SQVTM and CDR2 as ANQGSEA. With 6 bases clipped from V and 4 bases from J, the junction kept 6 bases outside the gene matches. The CDR3 is 15 residues long. CDR3 in DNA: TGCAGCGTAGGATTACTAGCGGGAGGGTACAATGAGCAGTTCTTC. Translated: CSVGLLAGGYNEQFF.

In DNA, the CDR3 is TGTGCCAGCAGCTTAGGACAGGGCAACTATGGCTACACCTTC. It codes for CASSLGQGNYGYTF. The gene calls are TRBV7-8 and TRBJ1-2, with 7 bases identical to TRBD1. Germline V gene lookup returns CDR1 SGHVS and CDR2 FQNEAQ. Trimming removed 1 base from V and 2 bases from J; junction bases left unmatched: 1. CDR3 size: 14 residues.

The gene calls are TRBV2 and TRBJ2-3; D perhaps matches TRBD2 (5 bases). The CDR3 sequence is 13 residues long. Germline assignment: CDR1 SNHLY and CDR2 FYNNEI. With 7 bases removed from V and 6 bases from J, the gap between germline ends came to 14 bases. The CDR3 DNA reads TGTGCCAGCACTTTCGGACTCACGGATACGCAGTATTTT. Translation: CASTFGLTDTQYF.

The rearrangement links TRBV7-8 to TRBJ2-1, with a weak D call TRBD1 (5 bases). From germline, CDR1 is SGHVS and CDR2 FQNEAQ. The CDR3 totals 13 residues. Between the trimmed V and J ends, which lost 5 bases and 7 bases, there was a span of 12 bases. The CDR3 DNA is TGTGCCAGCAGCCGTGACCAGGGAAATGAGCAGTTCTTC. Translated, it gives CASSRDQGNEQFF.

On this clone: Other DNA sequences in this sample translate to the same CDR3. V usage is TRBV6-1 and J usage is TRBJ2-7; possible D gene TRBD2, 5 bases. The V and J ends lost 2 bases and 4 bases respectively, with 6 bases between them. The CDR3 runs 12 residues. In germline, CDR1 is MNHNS, CDR2 SASEGT. The DNA for the CDR3 is TGTGCCAGCAGTGAAACGGGGTACGAGCAGTACTTC. Its protein product is CASSETGYEQYF.

The chain links TRBV27 to TRBJ2-7; TRBD1 might be the D (5 bases). V was pared by 5 bases and J by 3 bases, with 11 bases between. Germline CDR1 and CDR2: MNHEY and SMNVEV (reference sequence). CDR3 size: 13 residues. CDR3 amino acids: CASSVGHRYEQYF. The CDR3, as DNA: TGTGCCAGCAGTGTTGGACACCGCTACGAGCAGTACTTC.

V and J are TRBV27 and TRBJ2-7, with 10 positions matching TRBD2. The germline gives CDR1 MNHEY, CDR2 SMNVEV (reference sequence). The CDR3 extends over 14 amino acids. With V trimmed by 5 bases and J by 2 bases, 3 bases remained unmatched. CDR3 sequence: CASSNGLAAYEQYF. CDR3 in DNA: TGTGCCAGCAGTAATGGACTAGCGGCCTACGAGCAGTACTTC.

This clone was found once. The chain employs TRBV30 and TRBJ2-7; possible D gene TRBD2, 6 bases. Germline loops: CDR1 GTSNPN, CDR2 SVGIG (reference sequence). This CDR3 is built from 14 residues. V lost 3 bases and J lost 1, with 13 bases in between. The CDR3, as DNA: TGTGCCTGGAGCGTTGGAGGGTGGTCCTACGAGCAGTACTTC. Protein product: CAWSVGGWSYEQYF.

The rearrangement joins TRBV19 to TRBJ1-5; possibly TRBD1 for D (5 bases). The CDR3 covers 17 residues. V lost 10 bases and J lost 0, with 22 bases in between. The germline gives CDR1 LNHDA, CDR2 SQIVND (reference sequence). The CDR3 loop reads CATSRALGGDSNQPQHF. CDR3 nucleotide sequence: TGTGCCACCTCACGAGCCTTAGGAGGGGATAGCAATCAGCCCCAGCATTTT. The variable domain in full, with the rest retrieved from reference TRBV19 and TRBJ1-5, is DGGITQSPKYLFRKEGQNVTLSCEQNLNHDAMYWYRQDPGQGLRLIYYSQIVNDFQKGDIAEGYSVSREKKESFPLTVTSAQKNPTAFYLCATSRALGGDSNQPQHFGDGTRLSIL.

The gene calls are TRBV5-1 and TRBJ2-5; 11 bases agree with TRBD2. Per germline, CDR1 SGHRS and CDR2 YFSETQ. After removal of 5 bases from V and 5 bases from J, the junction contained 11 bases not matched to a gene. The CDR3 length is 16 residues. CDR3 in amino acids: CASSFSGRVAGETQYF. The CDR3 nucleotides read TGCGCCAGCAGTTTTAGCGGGAGGGTCGCAGGGGAGACCCAGTACTTC.